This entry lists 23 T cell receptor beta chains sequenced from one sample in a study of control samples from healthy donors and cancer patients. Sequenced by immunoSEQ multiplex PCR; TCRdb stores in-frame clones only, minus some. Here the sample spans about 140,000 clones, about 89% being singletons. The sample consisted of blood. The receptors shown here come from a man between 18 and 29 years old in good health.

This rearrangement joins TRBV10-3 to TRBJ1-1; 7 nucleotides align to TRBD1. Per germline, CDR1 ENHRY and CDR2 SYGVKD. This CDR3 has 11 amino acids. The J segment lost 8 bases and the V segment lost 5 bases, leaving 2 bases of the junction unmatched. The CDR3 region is CAISSRGEAFF. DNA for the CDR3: TGTGCCATCAGTTCCAGGGGGGAAGCTTTCTTT.

This chain's CDR3 is CASHTQGSNTGELFF. The DNA for the CDR3 is TGCGCCAGCCATACACAGGGGTCGAACACCGGGGAGCTGTTTTTT. The V gene is TRBV5-1, the J gene TRBJ2-2, with 7 bases identical to TRBD1. V was pared by 7 bases and J by 0 bases, with 6 bases of the junction left unmatched. Germline assignment: CDR1 SGHRS and CDR2 YFSETQ. The CDR3 spans 15 residues.

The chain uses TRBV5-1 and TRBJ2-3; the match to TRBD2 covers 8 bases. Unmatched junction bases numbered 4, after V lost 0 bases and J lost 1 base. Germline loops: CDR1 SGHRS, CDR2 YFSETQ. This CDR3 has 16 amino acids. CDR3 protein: CASSLGAGAGTDTQYF. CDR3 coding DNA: TGCGCCAGCAGCTTGGGAGCGGGGGCCGGCACAGATACGCAGTATTTT.

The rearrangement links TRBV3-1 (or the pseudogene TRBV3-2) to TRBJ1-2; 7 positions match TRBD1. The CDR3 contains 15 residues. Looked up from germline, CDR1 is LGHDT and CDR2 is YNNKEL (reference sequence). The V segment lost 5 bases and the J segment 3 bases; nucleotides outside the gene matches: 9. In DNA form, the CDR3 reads TGTGCCAGCAGCACTAGGACAGGACGGGACTATGGCTACACCTTC. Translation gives CASSTRTGRDYGYTF.

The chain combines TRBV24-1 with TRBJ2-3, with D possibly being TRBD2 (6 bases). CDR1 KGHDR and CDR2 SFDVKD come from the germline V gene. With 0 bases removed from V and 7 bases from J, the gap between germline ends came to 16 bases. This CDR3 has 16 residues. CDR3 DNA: TGTGCCACCAGTGATTTGATGTTTGGGGGGTCAAATACGCAGTATTTT. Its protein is CATSDLMFGGSNTQYF.

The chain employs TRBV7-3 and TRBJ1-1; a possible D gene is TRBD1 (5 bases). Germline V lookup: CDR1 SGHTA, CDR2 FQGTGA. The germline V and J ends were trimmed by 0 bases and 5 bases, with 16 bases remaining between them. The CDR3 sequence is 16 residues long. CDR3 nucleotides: TGTGCCAGCAGCTTAACCCCGACAGCGTATGCGACTGAAGCTTTCTTT. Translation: CASSLTPTAYATEAFF. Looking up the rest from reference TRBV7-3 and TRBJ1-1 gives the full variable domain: GAGVSQTPSNKVTEKGKYVELRCDPISGHTALYWYRQSLGQGPEFLIYFQGTGAADDSGLPNDRFFAVRPEGSVSTLKIQRTERGDSAVYLCASSLTPTAYATEAFFGQGTRLTVV.

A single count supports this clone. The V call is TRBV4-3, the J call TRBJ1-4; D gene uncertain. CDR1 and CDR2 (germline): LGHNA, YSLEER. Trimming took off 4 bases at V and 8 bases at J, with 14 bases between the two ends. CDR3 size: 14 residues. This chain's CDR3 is CASSRIPGNEKLFF. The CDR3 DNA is TGCGCCAGCAGCCGTATTCCGGGCAACGAAAAACTGTTTTTT.

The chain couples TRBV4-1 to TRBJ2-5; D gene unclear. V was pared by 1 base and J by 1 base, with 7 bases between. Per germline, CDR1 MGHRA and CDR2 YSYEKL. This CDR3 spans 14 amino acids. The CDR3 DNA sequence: TGCGCCAGCAGCCAAGGACATTTCCAAGAGACCCAGTACTTC. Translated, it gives CASSQGHFQETQYF.

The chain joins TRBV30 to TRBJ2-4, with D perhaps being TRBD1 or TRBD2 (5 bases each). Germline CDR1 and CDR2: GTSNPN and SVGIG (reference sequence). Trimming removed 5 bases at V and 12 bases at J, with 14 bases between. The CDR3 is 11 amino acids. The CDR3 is CAWGSGPPQYF. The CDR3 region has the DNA TGTGCCTGGGGTTCGGGGCCCCCTCAGTACTTC.

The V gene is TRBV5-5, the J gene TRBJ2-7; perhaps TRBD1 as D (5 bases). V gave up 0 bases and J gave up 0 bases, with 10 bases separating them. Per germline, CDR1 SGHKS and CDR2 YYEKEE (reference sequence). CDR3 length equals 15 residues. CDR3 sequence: CASSLAVTVSYEQYF. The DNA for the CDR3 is TGTGCCAGCAGCTTGGCCGTGACAGTCTCCTACGAGCAGTACTTC.

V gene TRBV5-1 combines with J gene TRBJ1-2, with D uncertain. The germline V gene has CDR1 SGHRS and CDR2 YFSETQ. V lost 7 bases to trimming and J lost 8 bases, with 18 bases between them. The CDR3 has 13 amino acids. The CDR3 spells CASAPVPKGGYTF. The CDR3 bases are TGCGCCAGCGCACCGGTCCCTAAGGGCGGCTACACCTTC.

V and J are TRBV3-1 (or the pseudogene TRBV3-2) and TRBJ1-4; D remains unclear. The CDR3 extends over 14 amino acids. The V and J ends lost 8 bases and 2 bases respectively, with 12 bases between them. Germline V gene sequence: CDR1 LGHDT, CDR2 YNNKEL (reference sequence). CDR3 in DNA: TGTGCCAGCTCGGTGGGAGGTACTAATGAAAAACTGTTTTTT. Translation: CASSVGGTNEKLFF.

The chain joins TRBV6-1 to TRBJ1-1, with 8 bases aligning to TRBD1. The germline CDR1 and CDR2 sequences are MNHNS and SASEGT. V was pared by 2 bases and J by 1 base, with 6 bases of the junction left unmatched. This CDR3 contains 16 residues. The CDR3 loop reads CASSERGTGSNTEAFF. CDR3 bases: TGTGCCAGCAGTGAAAGGGGGACAGGATCGAACACTGAAGCTTTCTTT.

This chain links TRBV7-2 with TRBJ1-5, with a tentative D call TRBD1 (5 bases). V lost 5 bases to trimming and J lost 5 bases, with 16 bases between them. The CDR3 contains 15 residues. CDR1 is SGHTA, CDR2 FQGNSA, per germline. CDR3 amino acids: CASSPRYGGDQPQHF. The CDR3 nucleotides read TGTGCCAGCAGCCCGAGATATGGGGGAGATCAGCCCCAGCATTTT.

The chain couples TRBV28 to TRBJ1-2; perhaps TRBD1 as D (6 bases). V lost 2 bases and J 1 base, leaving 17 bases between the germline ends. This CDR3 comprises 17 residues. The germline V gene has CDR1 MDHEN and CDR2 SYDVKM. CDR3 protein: CASSLVRGGANNYGYTF. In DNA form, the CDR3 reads TGTGCCAGCAGTTTAGTTCGGGGGGGCGCGAATAACTATGGCTACACCTTC.

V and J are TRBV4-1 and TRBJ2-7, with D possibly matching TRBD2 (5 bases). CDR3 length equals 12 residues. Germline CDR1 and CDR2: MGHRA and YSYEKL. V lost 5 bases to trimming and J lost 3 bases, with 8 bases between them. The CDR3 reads CASSSGNYEQYF. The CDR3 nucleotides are TGCGCCAGCAGCAGCGGCAACTACGAGCAGTACTTC.

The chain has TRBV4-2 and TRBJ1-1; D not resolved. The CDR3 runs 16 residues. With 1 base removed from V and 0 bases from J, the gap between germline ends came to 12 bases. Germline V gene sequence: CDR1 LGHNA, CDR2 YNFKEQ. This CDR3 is CASSQVLGSLNTEAFF. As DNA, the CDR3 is TGTGCCAGCAGCCAAGTATTAGGCAGCTTGAACACTGAAGCTTTCTTT.

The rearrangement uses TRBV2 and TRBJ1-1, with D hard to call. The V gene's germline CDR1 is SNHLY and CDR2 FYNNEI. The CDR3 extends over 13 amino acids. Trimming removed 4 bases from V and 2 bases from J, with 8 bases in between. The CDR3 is CASSVTRNTEAFF. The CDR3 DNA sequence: TGTGCCAGCAGTGTCACACGAAACACTGAAGCTTTCTTT. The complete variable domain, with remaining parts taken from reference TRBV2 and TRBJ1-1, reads EPEVTQTPSHQVTQMGQEVILRCVPISNHLYFYWYRQILGQKVEFLVSFYNNEISEKSEIFDDQFSVERPDGSNFTLKIRSTKLEDSAMYFCASSVTRNTEAFFGQGTRLTVV.

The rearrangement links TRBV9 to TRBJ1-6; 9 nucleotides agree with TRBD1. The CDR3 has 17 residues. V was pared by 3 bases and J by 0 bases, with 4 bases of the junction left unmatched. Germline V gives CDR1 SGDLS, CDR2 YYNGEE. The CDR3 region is CASSAGTGSSYNSPLHF. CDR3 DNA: TGTGCCAGCAGCGCCGGGACAGGGAGCTCCTATAATTCACCCCTCCACTTT. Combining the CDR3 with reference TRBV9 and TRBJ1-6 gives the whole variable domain DSGVTQTPKHLITATGQRVTLRCSPRSGDLSVYWYQQSLDQGLQFLIQYYNGEERAKGNILERFSAQQFPDLHSELNLSSLELGDSALYFCASSAGTGSSYNSPLHFGNGTRLTVT.

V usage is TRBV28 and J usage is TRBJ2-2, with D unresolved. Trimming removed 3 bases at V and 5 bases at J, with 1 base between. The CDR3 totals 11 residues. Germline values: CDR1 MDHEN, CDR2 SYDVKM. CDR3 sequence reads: CASSFTGELFF. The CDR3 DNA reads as TGTGCCAGCAGTTTTACCGGGGAGCTGTTTTTT.

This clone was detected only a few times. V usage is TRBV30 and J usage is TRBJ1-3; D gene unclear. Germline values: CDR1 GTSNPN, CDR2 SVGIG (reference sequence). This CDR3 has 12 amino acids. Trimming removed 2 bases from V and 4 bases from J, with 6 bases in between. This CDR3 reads CAWSYSGNTIYF. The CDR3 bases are TGTGCCTGGAGTTACTCAGGAAACACCATATATTTT.

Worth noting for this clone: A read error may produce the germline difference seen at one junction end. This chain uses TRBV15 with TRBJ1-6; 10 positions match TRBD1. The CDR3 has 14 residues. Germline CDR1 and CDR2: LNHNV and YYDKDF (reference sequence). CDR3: CATSGETGGSPLHF. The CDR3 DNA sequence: TGTGCCACCAGCGGAGAGACAGGGGGCTCACCCCTCCACTTT.

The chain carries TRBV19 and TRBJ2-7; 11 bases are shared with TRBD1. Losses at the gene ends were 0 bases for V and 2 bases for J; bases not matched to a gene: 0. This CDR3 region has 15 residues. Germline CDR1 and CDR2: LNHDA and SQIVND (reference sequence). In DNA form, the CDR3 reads TGTGCCAGTAGTATAGAGGGACAGGGGGCCTACGAGCAGTACTTC. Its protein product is CASSIEGQGAYEQYF.